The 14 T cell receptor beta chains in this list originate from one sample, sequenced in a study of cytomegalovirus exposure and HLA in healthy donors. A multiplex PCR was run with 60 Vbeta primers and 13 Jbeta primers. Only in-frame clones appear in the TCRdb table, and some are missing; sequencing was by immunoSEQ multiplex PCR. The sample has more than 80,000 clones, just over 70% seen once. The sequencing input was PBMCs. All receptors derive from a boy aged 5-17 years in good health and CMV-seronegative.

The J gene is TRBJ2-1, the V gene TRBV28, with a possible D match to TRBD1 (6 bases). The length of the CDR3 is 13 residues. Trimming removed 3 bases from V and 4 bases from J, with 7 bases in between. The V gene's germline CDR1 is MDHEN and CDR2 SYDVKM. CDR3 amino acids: CASSLDSYNEQFF. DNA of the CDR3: TGTGCCAGCAGTTTGGACAGTTACAATGAGCAGTTCTTC.

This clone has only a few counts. Here the CDR3 reads CASSPLLTGASREQYF. The CDR3 nucleotides are TGTGCCAGCAGCCCCCTTTTGACAGGGGCGTCGAGAGAGCAGTACTTC. The chain uses TRBV5-6 and TRBJ2-7, with 8 bases identical to TRBD1. The trim removed 4 bases at V and 7 bases at J, leaving 16 bases unmatched. This CDR3 comprises 16 residues. Germline V gene sequence: CDR1 SGHDT, CDR2 YYEEEE. The whole variable domain, filled in from reference TRBV5-6 and TRBJ2-7, reads DAGVTQSPTHLIKTRGQQVTLRCSPKSGHDTVSWYQQALGQGPQFIFQYYEEEERQRGNFPDRFSGHQFPNYSSELNVNALLLGDSALYLCASSPLLTGASREQYFGPGTRLTVT.

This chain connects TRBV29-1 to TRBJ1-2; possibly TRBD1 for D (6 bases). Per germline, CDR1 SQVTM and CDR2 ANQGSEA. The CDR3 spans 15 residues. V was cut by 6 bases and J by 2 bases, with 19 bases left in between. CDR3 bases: TGCAGCGTCCCGGGACACAGTACATTCAACTATGGCTACACCTTC. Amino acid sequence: CSVPGHSTFNYGYTF.

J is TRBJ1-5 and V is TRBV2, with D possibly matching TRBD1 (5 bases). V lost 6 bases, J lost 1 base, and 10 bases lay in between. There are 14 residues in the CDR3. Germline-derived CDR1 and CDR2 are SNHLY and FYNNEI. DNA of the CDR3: TGTGCCAGCAGGGTGGGACTAAGCAATCAGCCCCAGCATTTT. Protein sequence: CASRVGLSNQPQHF. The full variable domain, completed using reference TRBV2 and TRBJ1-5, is EPEVTQTPSHQVTQMGQEVILRCVPISNHLYFYWYRQILGQKVEFLVSFYNNEISEKSEIFDDQFSVERPDGSNFTLKIRSTKLEDSAMYFCASRVGLSNQPQHFGDGTRLSIL.

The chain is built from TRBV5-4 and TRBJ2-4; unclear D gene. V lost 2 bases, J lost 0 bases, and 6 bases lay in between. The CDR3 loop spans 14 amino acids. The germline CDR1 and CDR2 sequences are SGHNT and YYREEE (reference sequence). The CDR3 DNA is TGTGCCAGCAGCTTATCCTTAGCCAAAAACATTCAGTACTTC. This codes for CASSLSLAKNIQYF.

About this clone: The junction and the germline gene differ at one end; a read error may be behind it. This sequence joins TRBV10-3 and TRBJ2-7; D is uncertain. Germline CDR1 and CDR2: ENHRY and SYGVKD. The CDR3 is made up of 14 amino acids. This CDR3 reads CAISESNRPYGQYF. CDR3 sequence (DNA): TGTGCCATCAGTGAGTCGAATCGCCCCTACGGGCAGTACTTC.

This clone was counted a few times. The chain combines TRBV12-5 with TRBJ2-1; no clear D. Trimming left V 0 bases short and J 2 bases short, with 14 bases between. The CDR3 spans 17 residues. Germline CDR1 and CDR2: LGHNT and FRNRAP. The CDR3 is CASGLVLGTPAYNEQFF. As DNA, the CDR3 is TGTGCTAGTGGTTTGGTTTTGGGCACCCCCGCCTACAATGAGCAGTTCTTC.

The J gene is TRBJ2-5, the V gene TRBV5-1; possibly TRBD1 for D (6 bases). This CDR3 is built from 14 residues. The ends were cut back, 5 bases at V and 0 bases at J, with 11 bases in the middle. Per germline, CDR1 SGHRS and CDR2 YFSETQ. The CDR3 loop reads CASSFGQYQETQYF. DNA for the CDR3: TGCGCCAGCAGTTTCGGACAGTACCAAGAGACCCAGTACTTC.

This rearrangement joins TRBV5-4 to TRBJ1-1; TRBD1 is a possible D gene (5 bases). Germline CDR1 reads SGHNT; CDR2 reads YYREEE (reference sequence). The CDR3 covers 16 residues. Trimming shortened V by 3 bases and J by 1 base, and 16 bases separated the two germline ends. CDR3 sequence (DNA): TGTGCCAGCAGCTCGGGGGGGAGGGCTACGAACACTGAAGCTTTCTTT. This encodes CASSSGGRATNTEAFF.

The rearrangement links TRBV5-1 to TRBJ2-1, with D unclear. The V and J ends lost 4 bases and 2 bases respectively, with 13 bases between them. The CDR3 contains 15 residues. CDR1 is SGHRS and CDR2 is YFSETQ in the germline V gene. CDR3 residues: CASSLSLLAYNEQFF. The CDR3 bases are TGCGCCAGCAGCCTCAGTCTCCTAGCCTACAATGAGCAGTTCTTC.

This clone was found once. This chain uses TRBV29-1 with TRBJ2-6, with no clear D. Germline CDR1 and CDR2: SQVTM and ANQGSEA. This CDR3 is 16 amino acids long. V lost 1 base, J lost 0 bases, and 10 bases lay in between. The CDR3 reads CSVEGPGRSGANVLTF. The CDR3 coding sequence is TGCAGCGTTGAAGGCCCAGGCCGCTCTGGGGCCAACGTCCTGACTTTC.

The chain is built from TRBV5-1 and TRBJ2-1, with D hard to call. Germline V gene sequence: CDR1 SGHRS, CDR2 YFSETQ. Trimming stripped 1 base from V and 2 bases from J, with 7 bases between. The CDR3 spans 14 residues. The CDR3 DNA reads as TGCGCCAGCAGCTTGCTGGTAGCCTACAATGAGCAGTTCTTC. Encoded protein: CASSLLVAYNEQFF.

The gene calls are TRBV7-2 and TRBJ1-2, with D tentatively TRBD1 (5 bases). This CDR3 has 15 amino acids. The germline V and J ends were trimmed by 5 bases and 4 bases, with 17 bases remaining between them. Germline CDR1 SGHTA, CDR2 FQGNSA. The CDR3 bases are TGTGCCAGCAGCCCCTGGGGGGGGAAGGGCTATGGCTACACCTTC. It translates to CASSPWGGKGYGYTF. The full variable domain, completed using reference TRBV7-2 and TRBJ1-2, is GAGVSQSPSNKVTEKGKDVELRCDPISGHTALYWYRQSLGQGLEFLIYFQGNSAPDKSGLPSDRFSAERTGGSVSTLTIQRTQQEDSAVYLCASSPWGGKGYGYTFGSGTRLTVV.

In DNA, the CDR3 is TGTGCCAGCAGCCCCCCCCAGGGGACTGAAGCTTTCTTT. Its translation: CASSPPQGTEAFF. The rearrangement uses TRBV5-4 and TRBJ1-1; maybe TRBD1 (6 bases). The V end lost 4 bases, the J end lost 5 bases, and 12 bases lay between the germline ends. This CDR3 contains 13 residues. Germline CDR1 and CDR2: SGHNT and YYREEE (reference sequence). The full variable domain, with the rest looked up from reference TRBV5-4 and TRBJ1-1, is ETGVTQSPTHLIKTRGQQVTLRCSSQSGHNTVSWYQQALGQGPQFIFQYYREEENGRGNFPPRFSGLQFPNYSSELNVNALELDDSALYLCASSPPQGTEAFFGQGTRLTVV.